The rows below give T cell receptor beta chains drawn from one sample of a study of blood T cells in healthy people across ages. TCRdb itself ran the 5' RACE reads through MiXCR, one entry per CDR3 protein. The table lists fewer than 1 million distinct CDR3 sequences, more than 40% of them singletons, with about a fifth in the top ten. Sequencing was done on a sample of blood. The receptors stem from a man aged 55 to 70 in good health. Both conserved end residues are trimmed from each CDR3.

V,CDR3
TRBV20-1,SARDLAGVTYEQY
TRBV4-3,ASSQDRLNQPQH
TRBV20-1,SARGQATSPLH
TRBV5-1,ASSLGLAGGPQDTQY
TRBV9,TSSGYRERPYEQY
TRBV27,ASSFSLAPGELF
TRBV20-1,STRGTSGMETQY
TRBV7-8,ASTRLQGAGQPQH
TRBV2,ASSELRVPRSRYEQY
TRBV2,ASRIATLNTGELF
TRBV12-3/TRBV12-4,ASTSRTGATDTQY
TRBV27,ASRLQGASNEAF
TRBV4-3,ASSQSTGASTDTQY
TRBV5-1,ASQNGQGDEQY
TRBV30,AWNRDRVYEQY
TRBV5-5,ASSNSPREDYNEQF
TRBV7-3,ASSLSGTSPSEQF
TRBV7-9,ASSSQGTSSGANVLT
TRBV14,ASWGVGYGYT
TRBV7-6,ASSPREGAYNEQF
TRBV14,ASSQRGQGNTPPLH
TRBV6-6,ASNTGVGYT
TRBV7-2,ASSQFAPYNEQF
TRBV12-3/TRBV12-4,ASSLPSATNEKLF
TRBV5-6,ASILRGVTGANVLT
TRBV20-1,SAVWDRGSYEQY
TRBV7-2,ASSFGLAGGPFEQY
TRBV7-9,ANSNNHREQF
TRBV25-1,ANSESGASYEQY
TRBV19,ASSIEQGSTEAF
TRBV6-4,ASSEREGNQPQH
TRBV10-3,AISEPGHFTGELF
TRBV6-1,ASSNRDRGYGYT
TRBV6-6,ASSYLGLAGAPDTQY
TRBV5-1,ASSLGPPATADTQY
TRBV4-3,ASSQERTGAAYGYT
TRBV6-2/TRBV6-3,ASSPTGNPYEQY
TRBV7-2,ASSQGLLSSYEQY
TRBV20-1,SARGGNTIY
TRBV20-1,SARRSSRNTQY
TRBV11-3,ASSGGAGDEQF
TRBV20-1,SAGFTRETQY
TRBV7-9,ASSLTEVTGELF
TRBV12-3/TRBV12-4,ASKMGGVQPQH
TRBV30,AWSSGYGYGYT
TRBV4-3,ASSQGAESSYNEQF
TRBV29-1,SVSMTLYGYT
TRBV12-3/TRBV12-4,ASNPTSGGRGETQY
TRBV6-1,ASSESGQIEQY
TRBV4-3,ASSQSGRTDTQY
TRBV5-1,ASSLAVGTEAF